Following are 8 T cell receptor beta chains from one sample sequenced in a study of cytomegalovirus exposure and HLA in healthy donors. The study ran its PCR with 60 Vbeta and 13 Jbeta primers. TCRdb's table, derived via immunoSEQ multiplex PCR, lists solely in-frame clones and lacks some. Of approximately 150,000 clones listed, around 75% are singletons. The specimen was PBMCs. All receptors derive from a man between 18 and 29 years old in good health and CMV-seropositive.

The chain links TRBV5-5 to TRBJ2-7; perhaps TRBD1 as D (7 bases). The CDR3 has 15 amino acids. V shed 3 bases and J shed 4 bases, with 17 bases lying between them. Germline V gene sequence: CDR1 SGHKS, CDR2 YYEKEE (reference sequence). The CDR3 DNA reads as TGTGCCAGCAGCTGGACAGGTACGGGGGCGTACGAGCAGTACTTC. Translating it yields CASSWTGTGAYEQYF. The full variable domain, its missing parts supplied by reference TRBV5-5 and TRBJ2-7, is DAGVTQSPTHLIKTRGQQVTLRCSPISGHKSVSWYQQVLGQGPQFIFQYYEKEERGRGNFPDRFSARQFPNYSSELNVNALLLGDSALYLCASSWTGTGAYEQYFGPGTRLTVT.

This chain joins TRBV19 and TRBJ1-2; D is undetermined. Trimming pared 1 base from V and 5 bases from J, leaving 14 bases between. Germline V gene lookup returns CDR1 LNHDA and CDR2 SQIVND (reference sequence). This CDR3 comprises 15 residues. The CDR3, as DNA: TGTGCCAGTAGTATAGTGGCGCGGGGTAGGTATGGCTACACCTTC. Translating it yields CASSIVARGRYGYTF.

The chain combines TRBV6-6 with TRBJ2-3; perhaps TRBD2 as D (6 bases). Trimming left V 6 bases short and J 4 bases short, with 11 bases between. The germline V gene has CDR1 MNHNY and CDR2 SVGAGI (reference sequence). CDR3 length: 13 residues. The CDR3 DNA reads TGTGCCAGCAGCCCCGGAGGGGCAGATACGCAGTATTTT. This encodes CASSPGGADTQYF.

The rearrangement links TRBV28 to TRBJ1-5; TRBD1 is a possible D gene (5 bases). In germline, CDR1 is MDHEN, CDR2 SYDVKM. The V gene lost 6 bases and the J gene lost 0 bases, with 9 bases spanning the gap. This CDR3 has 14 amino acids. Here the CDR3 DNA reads TGTGCCAGCAGGGGGCAGGTTAGCAATCAGCCCCAGCATTTT. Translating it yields CASRGQVSNQPQHF.

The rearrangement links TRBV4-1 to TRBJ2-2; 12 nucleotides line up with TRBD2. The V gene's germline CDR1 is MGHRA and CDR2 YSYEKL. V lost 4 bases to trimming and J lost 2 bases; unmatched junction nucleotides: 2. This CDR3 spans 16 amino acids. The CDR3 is CASSRGLAGNTGELFF. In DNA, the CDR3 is TGCGCCAGCAGCCGAGGACTAGCGGGAAACACCGGGGAGCTGTTTTTT.

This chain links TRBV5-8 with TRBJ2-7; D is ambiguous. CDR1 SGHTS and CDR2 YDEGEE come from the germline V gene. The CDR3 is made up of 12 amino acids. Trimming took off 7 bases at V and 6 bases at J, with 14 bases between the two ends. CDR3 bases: TGTGCCAGCGAGTCGGCAGGAATCGAGCAGTACTTC. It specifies CASESAGIEQYF.

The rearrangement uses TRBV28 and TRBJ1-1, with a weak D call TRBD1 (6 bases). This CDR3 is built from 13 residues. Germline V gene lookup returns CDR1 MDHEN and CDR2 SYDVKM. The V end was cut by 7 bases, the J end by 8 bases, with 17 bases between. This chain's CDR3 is CASNLDRNREAFF. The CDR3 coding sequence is TGTGCCAGCAATCTGGACAGAAACAGGGAAGCTTTCTTT.

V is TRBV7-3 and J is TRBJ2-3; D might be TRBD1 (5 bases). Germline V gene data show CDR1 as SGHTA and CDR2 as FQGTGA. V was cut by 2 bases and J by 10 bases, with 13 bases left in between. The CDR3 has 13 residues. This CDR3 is CASSLSDGAPQYF. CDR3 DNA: TGTGCCAGCAGCTTATCGGATGGGGCTCCGCAGTATTTT.